This TCR beta chain was sequenced in a study of STAT5B mutations in CD4+ large granular lymphocyte leukemia. The study's findings and limits: Without putative leukemic clones, patient CD4-sorted repertoires remained more clonal than healthy CD4+ repertoires. Main leukemic clonotypes were patient-specific, but about 25% appeared at low frequency elsewhere.

On this clone: The antigen is undetermined. The same CDR3 can be traced to other DNA sequences in this sample.

Buffy coats from healthy blood donors served as controls. TCRdb's copy holds only in-frame clones and misses some; the assay was immunoSEQ multiplex PCR. The sample yields approximately 25,000 clones, 74% seen once. V shed 8 bases and J 3 bases; nucleotides not matched to a gene: 3. CDR1 and CDR2 (germline): SNHLY, FYNNEI. The CDR3 covers 12 residues. V is TRBV2 and J is TRBJ2-7; 8 bases map to TRBD2. Sequenced: CD4+ T cells from blood buffy coats. This TCR was sampled from a human donor in good health. CDR3 bases: TGTGCCAGCCGGGGGGGAGGCTACGAGCAGTACGTC. Amino acids: CASRGGGYEQYV.